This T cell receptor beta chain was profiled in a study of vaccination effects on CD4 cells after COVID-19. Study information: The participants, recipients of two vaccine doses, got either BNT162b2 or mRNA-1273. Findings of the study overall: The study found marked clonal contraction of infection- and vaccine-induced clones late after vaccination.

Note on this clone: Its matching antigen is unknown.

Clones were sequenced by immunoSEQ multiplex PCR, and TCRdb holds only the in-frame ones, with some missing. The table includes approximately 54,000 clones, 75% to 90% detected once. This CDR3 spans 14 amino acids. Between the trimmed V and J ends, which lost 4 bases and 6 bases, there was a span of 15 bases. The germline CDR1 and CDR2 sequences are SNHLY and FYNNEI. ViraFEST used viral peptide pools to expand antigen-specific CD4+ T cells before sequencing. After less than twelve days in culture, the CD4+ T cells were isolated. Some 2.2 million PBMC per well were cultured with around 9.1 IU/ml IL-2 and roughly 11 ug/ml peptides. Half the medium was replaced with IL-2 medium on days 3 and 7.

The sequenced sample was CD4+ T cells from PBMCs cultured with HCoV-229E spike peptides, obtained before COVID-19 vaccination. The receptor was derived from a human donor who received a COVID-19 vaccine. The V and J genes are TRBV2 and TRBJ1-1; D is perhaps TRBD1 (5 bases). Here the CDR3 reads CASSGGGGGAEAFF. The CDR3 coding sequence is TGTGCCAGCAGTGGGGGTGGAGGAGGGGCTGAAGCTTTCTTT. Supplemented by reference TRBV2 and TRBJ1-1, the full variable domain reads EPEVTQTPSHQVTQMGQEVILRCVPISNHLYFYWYRQILGQKVEFLVSFYNNEISEKSEIFDDQFSVERPDGSNFTLKIRSTKLEDSAMYFCASSGGGGGAEAFFGQGTRLTVV.